These 6 T cell receptor beta chains came from one sample sequenced in a study of graft-versus-host responses after intestinal transplantation. Antigen specificity for these receptors is unknown. Profiled with immunoSEQ multiplex PCR; TCRdb holds only in-frame clones, not every one. Here the sample spans some 90,000 clones, 85% to 95% being singletons. The sequences come from unstimulated CD8+ T cells sorted from spleen or lymph node cells, collected before intestinal transplant. The origin of the receptors is a human donor who received an intestinal transplant.

The V call is TRBV7-5, the J call TRBJ2-7; whether TRBD2, the table's D call, matches the DNA was not checked. TRBV7-5 is deemed a pseudogene. The CDR3 length is 17 residues. DNA for the CDR3: TGTGCCAGAAGCGCCGCCGGGACTAGCGGGAGGTGGTACGAGCAGTACTTC. Amino acid sequence: CARSAAGTSGRWYEQYF.

The chain links TRBV29-1 to TRBJ2-1; TRBD2 agrees at 15 bases. The CDR3 sequence is 18 residues long. V gave up 6 bases and J gave up 2 bases; unmatched junction bases: 11. CDR1 is SQVTM, CDR2 ANQGSEA, per germline. The CDR3 coding sequence is TGCAGCGTCCCCCCGGGACTAGCGGGAGGAGGGACCTACAATGAGCAGTTCTTC. Encoded protein: CSVPPGLAGGGTYNEQFF.

V and J are TRBV11-2 and TRBJ2-1, with 7 bases lining up with TRBD2. The CDR3 length is 14 residues. After removal of 3 bases from V and 2 bases from J, the junction contained 1 base not matched to a gene. Germline V gene lookup returns CDR1 SGHAT and CDR2 FQNNGV. CDR3 loop: CASSLAGAYNEQFF. CDR3 sequence (DNA): TGTGCCAGCAGCTTGGCGGGGGCCTACAATGAGCAGTTCTTC.

As concerns this clone: The sample carries other DNA sequences with the same CDR3. V usage is TRBV9 and J usage is TRBJ2-3, with TRBD2 matching 7 bases. CDR1 SGDLS and CDR2 YYNGEE come from the germline V gene. The CDR3 runs to 15 residues. V was clipped by 2 bases and J by 0 bases; unmatched bases: 3. The CDR3 is CASSVGGGSTDTQYF. The CDR3, as DNA: TGTGCCAGCAGCGTTGGGGGAGGGAGCACAGATACGCAGTATTTT.

Only one count was recorded for this clone. This sequence joins TRBV7-9 and TRBJ2-1; no reliable D call. Trimming shortened V by 1 base and J by 5 bases, and 21 bases separated the two germline ends. The length of the CDR3 is 18 residues. Germline V lookup: CDR1 SEHNR, CDR2 FQNEAQ (reference sequence). DNA of the CDR3: TGTGCCAGCAGCTTAGAAGCCCAGGCACTCACAAAGCACAATGAGCAGTTCTTC. Translating gives CASSLEAQALTKHNEQFF.

Worth noting for this clone: The sample has other DNA sequences that encode this CDR3 too. The rearrangement uses TRBV19 and TRBJ2-1; a possible D gene is TRBD2 (6 bases). With 5 bases removed from V and 4 bases from J, the gap between germline ends came to 9 bases. CDR3 length: 13 residues. Germline values: CDR1 LNHDA, CDR2 SQIVND (reference sequence). For the CDR3, the DNA is TGTGCCAGTAGTCACAGCGGGTACAATGAGCAGTTCTTC. Encoded protein: CASSHSGYNEQFF.